One sample yielded the 9 T cell receptor beta chains listed below, sequenced in a study of T-cell reconstitution after alpha-beta-depleted transplantation in children. Construction of the TCRbeta library involved unique molecular identifiers. TCRdb passed the PCR reads through MiXCR, listing each CDR3 protein once. This sample carries 90,000 to 100,000 distinct CDR3 sequences, about a quarter of them seen once, and the ten largest clones take 20% to 25%. The starting material was PBMCs, obtained before TCRalphabeta/CD19-depleted stem cell transplant. These receptor sequences come from a boy under 10 years old with acute lymphoblastic leukemia, due to receive a stem cell transplant.

The J gene is TRBJ2-5, the V gene TRBV20-1; 7 bases are shared with TRBD2. The CDR3 is made up of 15 amino acids. Germline values: CDR1 DFQATT, CDR2 SNEGSKA (reference sequence). The J segment lost 4 bases and the V segment lost 3 bases, leaving 11 bases of the junction unmatched. The CDR3 coding sequence is TGCAGTGCTAGCCCCCCCGGGACTACCATAGAGACCCAGTACTTC. This translates into CSASPPGTTIETQYF.

This clonotype showed up just a few times. The chain combines TRBV2 with TRBJ2-3, with D uncertain. The V end lost 4 bases, the J end lost 4 bases, and 3 bases lay between the germline ends. Germline V gene lookup returns CDR1 SNHLY and CDR2 FYNNEI. This CDR3 has 11 residues. CDR3 residues: CASSASDTQYF. The CDR3 DNA reads as TGTGCCAGCAGTGCGTCAGATACGCAGTATTTT.

The chain joins TRBV20-1 to TRBJ2-4; unclear D gene. This CDR3 is 13 amino acids long. Trimming stripped 2 bases from V and 0 bases from J, with 5 bases between. CDR1 is DFQATT, CDR2 SNEGSKA, per germline (reference sequence). CDR3 coding DNA: TGCAGTGCTAGATCGCGAGCCAAAAACATTCAGTACTTC. Translation gives CSARSRAKNIQYF.

This clonotype was seen more than once but under ten times. The chain employs TRBV29-1 and TRBJ1-2, with D possibly being TRBD1 (5 bases). Looked up from germline, CDR1 is SQVTM and CDR2 is ANQGSEA. The CDR3 is 13 residues long. V lost 5 bases and J lost 7, with 17 bases in between. This CDR3 is CSVSLGGPRGYTF. The CDR3 nucleotides read TGCAGCGTTTCCTTGGGGGGTCCTCGTGGCTACACCTTC.

This clonotype was recorded a few times. The chain links TRBV12-3 or TRBV12-4 to TRBJ1-5; D ambiguous. CDR3 length equals 13 residues. V was pared by 2 bases and J by 5 bases, with 7 bases between. The CDR3 here is CASSLKTDQPQHF. DNA of the CDR3: TGTGCCAGCAGTTTAAAGACGGATCAGCCCCAGCATTTT.

This clonotype showed up just a few times. The chain is built from TRBV28 and TRBJ2-3; D is possibly TRBD1 (6 bases). The germline V and J ends were trimmed by 6 bases and 3 bases, with 16 bases remaining between them. From germline, CDR1 is MDHEN and CDR2 SYDVKM. The CDR3 is 15 residues long. The CDR3 here is CASRISGVRTDTQYF. In DNA, the CDR3 is TGTGCCAGCAGGATTTCAGGGGTGAGGACAGATACGCAGTATTTT.

This clonotype came up a few times. The rearrangement joins TRBV18 to TRBJ2-7, with a possible D match to TRBD1 (5 bases). Trimming took 3 bases from V and 0 from J, leaving 12 bases between them. CDR3 length equals 15 residues. CDR1 and CDR2 from the germline V gene are KGHSH and LQKENI. This chain's CDR3 is CASSPQGGSSYEQYF. The CDR3 nucleotides read TGTGCCAGCTCACCCCAGGGCGGTAGCTCCTACGAGCAGTACTTC.

This clonotype was seen a handful of times. The chain recombines TRBV7-2 with TRBJ2-1; TRBD2 matches at 9 bases. This CDR3 has 15 amino acids. The trim removed 1 base at V and 4 bases at J, leaving 2 bases unmatched. From germline, CDR1 is SGHTA and CDR2 FQGNSA. CDR3 residues: CASSLGLAVYNEQFF. The CDR3 DNA reads TGTGCCAGCAGCTTAGGACTAGCGGTTTACAATGAGCAGTTCTTC.

This sequence joins TRBV29-1 and TRBJ2-1, with a possible D match to TRBD2 (5 bases). The CDR3 sequence is 12 residues long. V lost 5 bases and J lost 10, with 15 bases in between. Germline V lookup: CDR1 SQVTM, CDR2 ANQGSEA. The CDR3 DNA reads TGCAGCGTTCTTAATACTCCGGGAGAGCAGTTCTTC. Encoded protein: CSVLNTPGEQFF.